This T cell receptor beta chain is drawn from a study of blood T cell repertoires in COVID-19. Assay used: immunoSEQ multiplex PCR; TCRdb lists only in-frame clones, some missing. Altogether about 320,000 clones are present, roughly 86% being singletons, with the ten largest covering more than 8.5%. This clone was detected only a few times. The germline gives CDR1 MDHEN, CDR2 SYDVKM. The CDR3 extends over 14 amino acids. The junction had 9 bases not matched to a gene; V was cut back by 10 bases and J by 9 bases. The source of this sequence is a woman aged 18-35 years who had recovered from COVID-19. The gene calls are TRBV28 and TRBJ1-6; 10 bases are shared with TRBD1. What was sequenced was PBMCs or T cells enriched from blood (not recorded which). CDR3 region: CAIGTGTGVSPLHF. CDR3 bases: TGTGCCATCGGGACAGGGACAGGGGTTTCACCCCTCCACTTT.